What follows is one TCR beta chain and its context. Its antigen remains unidentified. The source of the sample is a study of T cells in Graves' hyperthyroidism and ophthalmopathy. Study-level findings and limits: The model made its ophthalmopathy prediction, and onset followed a median approximately 6 months later.

Template material for amplifying TCR beta CDR3 regions consisted of RNA transcripts. An initial round of RT-PCR targeting the TCR CDR3 relied on the HTBI primer set. From the multiplex PCR reads, TCRdb called clonotypes with MiXCR, one entry per CDR3 protein. The sample has approximately 570,000 distinct CDR3 sequences, approximately 20% seen once. Germline CDR1 SGHNT, CDR2 YENEEA. V was cut by 1 base and J by 7 bases, with 13 bases left in between. CDR3 length: 15 residues. The sample was blood. The J gene is TRBJ2-2, the V gene TRBV11-3; D may be TRBD1 (5 bases). This TCR came from a man aged 40-49 years with Graves' ophthalmopathy. The CDR3 reads CASSLGGQSHGELFF. CDR3 DNA sequence: TGTGCCAGCAGCTTAGGGGGCCAAAGTCACGGGGAGCTGTTTTTT.